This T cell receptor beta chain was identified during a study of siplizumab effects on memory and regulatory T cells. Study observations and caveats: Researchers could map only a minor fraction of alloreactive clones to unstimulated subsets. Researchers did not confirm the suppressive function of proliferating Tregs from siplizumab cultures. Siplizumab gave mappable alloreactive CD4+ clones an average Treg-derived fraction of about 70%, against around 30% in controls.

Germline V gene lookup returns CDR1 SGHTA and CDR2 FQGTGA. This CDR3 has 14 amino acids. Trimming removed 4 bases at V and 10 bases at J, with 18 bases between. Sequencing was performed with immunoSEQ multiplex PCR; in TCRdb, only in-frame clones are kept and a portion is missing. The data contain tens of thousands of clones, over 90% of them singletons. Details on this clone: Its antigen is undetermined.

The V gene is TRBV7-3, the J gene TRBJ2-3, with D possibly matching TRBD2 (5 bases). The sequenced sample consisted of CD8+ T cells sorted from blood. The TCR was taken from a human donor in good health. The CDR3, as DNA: TGTGCCAGCAGCTCGGACGGGAACTTCCGTTCGCAGTATTTT. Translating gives CASSSDGNFRSQYF.